This T cell receptor beta chain was sequenced in a study of CD8+ T cells in alopecia areata (dated by TCRdb to the late 2010s). Background on the whole study: Treated patients were enrolled in an open-label pilot trial of oral tofacitinib at 5 to 10 mg twice daily for moderate-to-severe alopecia areata. Patients stayed on tofacitinib for 6 to 18 months and then had 6 months of follow-up off drug so that delayed response and recurrence could be assessed. The SALT score, which quantifies the percentage of affected scalp surface area, was used to measure disease severity in treated patients. The study used high-throughput TCRbeta sequencing to examine T cell clonal expansion in alopecia areata, in both the C3H/HeJ mouse model and human patients. On the human side, TCRbeta sequencing was run on scalp tissue and on sorted CD4+ and CD8+ peripheral blood T cells from healthy controls and from alopecia areata patients with either patchy or totalis/universalis disease. Tofacitinib-treated patients had biopsies at baseline and at 4 and 24 weeks of treatment, with a later scalp biopsy in several patients. Scalp clonality was compared among normal scalp (n=4), patchy alopecia areata scalp (n=8), and alopecia totalis/universalis scalp (n=8). RNA was extracted with the PAXgene miRNA kit for fixed scalp, the miRNeasy kit for PBMCs, and the RNeasy kit for mouse skin. Amplification of TCRbeta CDR3 regions was done by immunoSEQ multiplex PCR using 35 Vbeta forward primers and 13 Jbeta reverse primers. General study outcomes and caveats: Compared with normal scalp, lesional scalp, particularly in alopecia totalis/universalis, had higher clonality and more expanded CD8+ clones, which suggests antigenic drive. Resident alphabeta T cells in normal human skin are also sequenced, complicating scalp TCR repertoire analysis, unlike mouse skin dominated by gammadelta T cells. Because the treated cohort was small and included a single nonresponder, larger studies are needed to assess links between baseline CD8+ expansion and response. Tofacitinib significantly lowered scalp clonality and the number of expanded CD8+ clones among the top 100 scalp clones. TCR sequences shared between patients were less clear than in mice, possibly partly because of HLA diversity in the patient population. Many expanded lesional clones were found to persist in scalp and blood during tofacitinib treatment, and relapse after treatment cessation may be partly explained by this persistence.

The treatment or condition label here, explained by the study, means: oral pan-JAK inhibitor, 5-10 mg twice daily. Lesional scalp punch biopsies and peripheral blood were collected from alopecia areata patients. After PBMCs were isolated by density centrifugation and stained for CD3, CD4 and CD8, a FACSAria was used to sort CD4+ and CD8+ T cells. Sequences SQVTM (CDR1) and ANQGSEA (CDR2) are obtained from the germline V gene. CDR3 length: 12 amino acids, cysteine to phenylalanine. The retained sequence is limited to the CDR3, 36 bases, with the frame set at the first base. Library construction relied on the immunoSEQ multiplex PCR assay. To provide template for TCR sequencing, every sample had RNA extracted and reverse transcribed into cDNA. SuperScript III was used for first-strand cDNA synthesis, primed with a 2:1 mix of oligo-dT and random hexamers. A synthetic immune receptor repertoire was used to measure amplification bias, and any remaining bias was corrected computationally. For the original study's pipeline: Raw reads were preprocessed to remove errors, and CDR3 was defined by IMGT conventions from the conserved cysteine to phenylalanine. Clonality was calculated as 1 minus Shannon entropy normalized by log2 of the number of productive unique TCRs. Whether each scalp clone was CD4 or CD8 was inferred by checking scalp TCRbeta sequences against the CD4 and CD8 repertoires from sorted blood. The immuneACCESS repertoire file appears here via TCRdb, limited to in-frame rearrangements. These files lack a portion of the clones; in checked studies, under half of the deficit traces to unresolved V genes, and the cause of the others is not known. That table gives V, J and clone size, and the DNA gave D and trimming. For this sample the table gives over 60,000 clones, of which around 46% were detected only once. About a fifth of the sample belongs to the ten largest clones.

In the case of this clone: Its antigen is currently not known. Base quality data are lacking; no much larger clone is found one base away.

The receptor was derived from a human donor with alopecia areata. Sample: CD8+ T cells sorted from blood, taken at roughly week 38, from a patient treated with tofacitinib. The chain joins TRBV29-1 to TRBJ2-5, with the D gene not confidently named. TRBJ2-7 explains the end of the DNA better; the J call may be wrong. The CDR3 protein sequence reads: CSVGGGTYEQYF. The sequence in DNA is TGCAGCGTTGGGGGTGGTACCTACGAGCAGTACTTC.